This TCR beta chain is from a study of T-cell memory formation after mild COVID-19. Whole-study context: Across donors, TCR clusters were largely donor specific.

This clonotype showed up just a few times. The antigen is unknown. TCRdb re-called the 5' RACE reads through MiXCR, storing one row per CDR3 protein. This table has hundreds of thousands of distinct CDR3 sequences, about 20% appearing once. V shed 4 bases and J shed 2 bases, with 8 bases lying between them. Germline-derived CDR1 and CDR2 are KGHDR and SFDVKD. CDR3 length equals 13 residues. General study points: The main location of contracting CD4+ clones was CM and EM, and that of contracting CD8+ clones was EMRA.

Sequenced: PBMCs or a T cell subset sorted from them (not recorded which). The rearrangement links TRBV24-1 to TRBJ2-7; TRBD2 is a possible D gene (5 bases). This receptor was taken from an adult woman who had mild COVID-19 (a few samples of this study predate the infection). Cell type and time point are not known. CDR3: CATSEDGAYEQYF. The CDR3 DNA reads TGTGCCACCAGTGAAGACGGGGCCTACGAGCAGTACTTC.